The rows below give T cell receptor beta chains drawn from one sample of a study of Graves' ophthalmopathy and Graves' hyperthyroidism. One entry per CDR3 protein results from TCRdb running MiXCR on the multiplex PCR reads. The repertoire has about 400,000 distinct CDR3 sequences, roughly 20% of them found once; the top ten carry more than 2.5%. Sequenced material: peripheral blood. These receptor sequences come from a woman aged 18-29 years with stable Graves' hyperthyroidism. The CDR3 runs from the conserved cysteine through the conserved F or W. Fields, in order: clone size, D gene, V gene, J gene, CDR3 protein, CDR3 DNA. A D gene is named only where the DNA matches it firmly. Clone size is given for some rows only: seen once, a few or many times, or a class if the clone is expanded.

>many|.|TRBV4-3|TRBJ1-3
CASSQDRAGSGNTIYF
TGCGCCAGCAGCCAAGATAGGGCAGGCTCTGGAAACACCATATATTTT
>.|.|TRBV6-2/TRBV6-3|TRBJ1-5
CATPGGVVQGCNQPQHF
TGTGCCACCCCGGGGGGGGTCGTACAGGGATGTAATCAGCCCCAGCATTTT
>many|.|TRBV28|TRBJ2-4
CASSEPGGSKNIQYF
TGTGCCAGCAGTGAACCGGGGGGCTCCAAAAACATTCAGTACTTC
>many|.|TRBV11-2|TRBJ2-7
CASSLWGTYEQYF
TGTGCCAGCAGCTTATGGGGGACCTACGAGCAGTACTTC
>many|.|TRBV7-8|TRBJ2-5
CASSFHSGIGETQYF
TGTGCCAGCAGCTTCCACTCAGGGATAGGAGAGACCCAGTACTTC
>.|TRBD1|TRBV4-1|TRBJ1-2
CASSHQGGPNYGYTF
TGCGCCAGCAGCCACCAGGGGGGACCTAACTATGGCTACACCTTC
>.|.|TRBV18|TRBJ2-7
CASSPRGGGYEQYF
TGTGCCAGCTCACCACGAGGGGGGGGCTACGAGCAGTACTTC
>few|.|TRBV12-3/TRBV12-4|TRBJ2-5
CASRLGTQETQYF
TGTGCCAGCAGACTCGGAACCCAAGAGACCCAGTACTTC
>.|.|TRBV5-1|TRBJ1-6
CASSLVGQASSYNSPLHF
TGCGCCAGCAGCTTGGTGGGTCAGGCCAGCTCCTATAATTCACCCCTCCACTTT
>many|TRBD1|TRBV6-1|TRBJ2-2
CASRLGQAPGELFF
TGTGCCAGCAGACTTGGACAGGCACCCGGGGAGCTGTTTTTT
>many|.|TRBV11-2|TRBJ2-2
CASSLENPGELFF
TGTGCCAGCAGCTTAGAGAATCCCGGGGAGCTGTTTTTT
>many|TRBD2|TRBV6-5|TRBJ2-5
CASSSTSGRMETQYF
TGTGCCAGCAGTTCAACTAGCGGGAGGATGGAGACCCAGTACTTC
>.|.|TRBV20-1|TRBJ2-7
CSASFPGKAYEQYF
TGCAGTGCTAGTTTCCCAGGGAAAGCCTACGAGCAGTACTTC
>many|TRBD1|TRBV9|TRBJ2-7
CASSRLDRVHEQYF
TGTGCCAGCAGCCGCCTCGACAGGGTCCACGAGCAGTACTTC